This T cell receptor beta chain was identified in a study of blood T cell repertoires in COVID-19. Authors' methods: Amplification from reference gene primers served as the basis for estimated nucleated cell counts. TCRdb's copy holds only in-frame clones and misses some; the assay was immunoSEQ multiplex PCR. The DNA gave D and trimming, while V, J and clone size come from that table. The sample holds tens of thousands of clones, about 73% seen once. Germline CDR1 reads LNHDA; CDR2 reads SQIVND (reference sequence). The CDR3 consists of 15 residues. V dropped 5 bases and J dropped 2 bases, with 15 bases sitting between them.

Sequenced input: peripheral blood. The origin of this receptor is a woman aged 80 or older with acute or convalescent COVID-19. The chain has TRBV19 and TRBJ2-5; possibly TRBD1 for D (5 bases). CDR3 sequence reads: CASSFRPGNQETQYF. The CDR3 DNA reads as TGTGCCAGTAGTTTCCGACCAGGGAATCAAGAGACCCAGTACTTC.